A single sample gave rise to the 7 T cell receptor beta chains below, sequenced in a study of immune characterization of retroperitoneal liposarcoma. TCRdb independently ran MiXCR on the PCR reads; one entry per CDR3 protein. This table holds around 2,300 distinct CDR3 sequences, 45% to 55% found once. Source material: tumor tissue. The source is a female donor with retroperitoneal liposarcoma.

The chain employs TRBV27 and TRBJ2-1; TRBD1 matches 7 bases. This CDR3 has 13 residues. Germline CDR1 and CDR2: MNHEY and SMNVEV (reference sequence). J was trimmed by 10 bases and V by 7 bases; bases with no gene match: 10. The CDR3 DNA is TGTGCCAGCATCGGGACAGTCTCCTACGAGCAGTTCTTC. Translation gives CASIGTVSYEQFF.

The chain joins TRBV6-8 to TRBJ2-5, with 8 bases identical to TRBD2. The end of the DNA fits TRBJ2-1 better, so the J call may be wrong. Germline lookup yields CDR1 MNHGY and CDR2 SAAAGT. This CDR3 contains 15 residues. CDR3 region: CASSYSREGQDEQFF. The CDR3 nucleotides are TGTGCCAGCAGTTACTCTCGGGAGGGCCAGGATGAGCAGTTCTTC.

V and J are TRBV5-6 and TRBJ2-1, with 12 bases matching TRBD1. In germline, CDR1 is SGHDT, CDR2 YYEEEE. V lost 0 bases and J lost 8; bases outside the gene matches: 6. The CDR3 is 16 amino acids. The DNA of the CDR3 is TGTGCCAGCAGCTTGGGGGACAGGGGGCGAGGGGATGAGCAGTTCTTC. This codes for CASSLGDRGRGDEQFF.

The chain has TRBV6-6 and TRBJ2-3, with 9 positions matching TRBD2. The CDR3 runs 19 residues. CDR1 is MNHNY and CDR2 is SVGAGI in the germline V gene (reference sequence). V lost 0 bases, J lost 4 bases, and 14 bases stayed unmatched. The CDR3 loop is CASSYSGLSGLATPDTQYF. In DNA, the CDR3 is TGTGCCAGCAGTTACTCAGGCCTGTCTGGACTAGCGACCCCAGATACGCAGTATTTT.

In this sample, this clonotype is medium-sized. This chain connects TRBV6-1 to TRBJ2-1; 7 nucleotides agree with TRBD1. CDR3 size: 12 residues. The germline V gene encodes CDR1 MNHNS and CDR2 SASEGT. Trimming at V came to 9 bases and at J to 10 bases, leaving 9 bases not matched to a gene. The chain's CDR3 is CARIGQANEQFF. The CDR3 region has the DNA TGTGCCAGAATCGGACAGGCCAACGAGCAGTTCTTC.

The chain links TRBV27 to TRBJ2-1; weak D call: TRBD2 (5 bases). The germline V gene has CDR1 MNHEY and CDR2 SMNVEV (reference sequence). Trimming took 5 bases from V and 7 from J, leaving 15 bases between them. The CDR3 consists of 14 residues. The DNA of the CDR3 is TGTGCCAGCAGTCCACTAGTATTCGGAAATGAGCAGTTCTTC. Translation gives CASSPLVFGNEQFF.

By its share, this clonotype is medium-sized. The chain uses TRBV6-1 and TRBJ2-7, with 7 bases fitting TRBD1. J was trimmed by 3 bases and V by 3 bases; bases with no gene match: 8. CDR3 length equals 15 residues. The germline V gene encodes CDR1 MNHNS and CDR2 SASEGT. This CDR3 is CASSESTGVGYEQYF. The CDR3, as DNA: TGTGCCAGCAGTGAGAGTACAGGGGTCGGCTACGAGCAGTACTTC.